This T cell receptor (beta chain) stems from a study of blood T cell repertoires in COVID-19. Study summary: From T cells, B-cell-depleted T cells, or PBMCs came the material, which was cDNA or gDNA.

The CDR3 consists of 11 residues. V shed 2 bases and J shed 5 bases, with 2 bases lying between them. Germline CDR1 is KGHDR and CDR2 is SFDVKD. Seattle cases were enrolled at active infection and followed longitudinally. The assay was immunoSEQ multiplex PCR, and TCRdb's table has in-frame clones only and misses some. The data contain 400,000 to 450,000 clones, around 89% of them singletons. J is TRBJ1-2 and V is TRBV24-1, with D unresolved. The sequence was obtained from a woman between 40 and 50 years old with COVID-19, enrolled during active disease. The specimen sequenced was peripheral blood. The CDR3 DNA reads TGTGCCACCAGTGATTCTTATGGCTACACCTTC. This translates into CATSDSYGYTF.